Shown below are 25 T cell receptor beta chains from a single sample sequenced in a study of PD-1 blockade in classical Hodgkin lymphoma. Only in-frame clones appear in the TCRdb table, and some are missing; sequencing was by immunoSEQ multiplex PCR. The table has nearly 25,000 clones, under 75% seen once. Time point: cycle 4 day 1 (C4D1), after five to seven weeks of nivolumab. Every one of the patients relapsed after autologous stem cell transplantation (brentuximab vedotin exposure was variable). Sequencing used peripheral blood mononuclear cells (PBMCs), obtained before the fourth cycle of nivolumab. These receptors originate from a human donor with classical Hodgkin lymphoma.

V is TRBV4-1 and J is TRBJ1-1; D might be TRBD1 (6 bases). This CDR3 spans 18 amino acids. Between the trimmed V and J ends, which lost 4 bases and 1 base, there was a span of 22 bases. Germline lookup yields CDR1 MGHRA and CDR2 YSYEKL. CDR3 nucleotide sequence: TGCGCCAGCAGCCCCCGTCCCGACAGGACCCAAGAGAACACTGAAGCTTTCTTT. Protein sequence: CASSPRPDRTQENTEAFF.

The chain joins TRBV11-2 to TRBJ2-1; D may be TRBD2 (5 bases). CDR3 length equals 12 residues. V shed 4 bases and J shed 8 bases, with 9 bases lying between them. Germline V lookup: CDR1 SGHAT, CDR2 FQNNGV. The CDR3 nucleotides read TGTGCCAGCAGCTCGGCGGGCGATGAGCAGTTCTTC. It yields the protein CASSSAGDEQFF. The full variable domain, completed using reference TRBV11-2 and TRBJ2-1, is EAGVAQSPRYKIIEKRQSVAFWCNPISGHATLYWYQQILGQGPKLLIQFQNNGVVDDSQLPKDRFSAERLKGVDSTLKIQPAKLEDSAVYLCASSSAGDEQFFGPGTRLTVL.

This clone has just a few counts. The CDR3 sequence is CASMCGLSYTDTQYF. CDR3 bases: TGTGCCAGCATGTGTGGGTTGTCCTACACAGATACGCAGTATTTT. The chain uses TRBV9 and TRBJ2-3; D gene ambiguous. The CDR3 runs to 15 residues. Trimming took off 6 bases at V and 2 bases at J, with 16 bases between the two ends. The germline V gene encodes CDR1 SGDLS and CDR2 YYNGEE.

The gene calls are TRBV7-9 and TRBJ1-2; perhaps TRBD1 as D (5 bases). This CDR3 is 12 amino acids long. The V end lost 1 base, the J end lost 6 bases, and 6 bases lay between the germline ends. From germline, CDR1 is SEHNR and CDR2 FQNEAQ (reference sequence). CDR3 region: CASSLGGDGYTF. The CDR3 nucleotides read TGTGCCAGCAGCTTAGGAGGGGATGGCTACACCTTC.

The chain recombines TRBV4-2 with TRBJ2-7, with 8 bases that match TRBD2. CDR3 length equals 16 residues. Trimming took 2 bases from V and 5 from J; bases not matched to a gene: 11. The germline V gene has CDR1 LGHNA and CDR2 YNFKEQ. In DNA form, the CDR3 reads TGTGCCAGCAGCCAAAGGGAATCGGGGGGGCCCCACGAGCAGTACTTC. It codes for CASSQRESGGPHEQYF.

The table lists this clone with a few counts. As DNA, the CDR3 is TGCGCCAGCAGCTTTACAGGGGGCCTTCCTGGGGCCAACGTCCTGACTTTC. It codes for CASSFTGGLPGANVLTF. The chain has TRBV5-1 and TRBJ2-6; 9 bases match TRBD1. With V trimmed by 2 bases and J by 2 bases, 5 bases remained unmatched. Germline CDR1 is SGHRS and CDR2 is YFSETQ. The CDR3 runs 17 residues.

Turning to this clone: The same CDR3 also results from other DNA sequences found in this sample. The chain employs TRBV28 and TRBJ1-5; 7 nucleotides align to TRBD1. The V gene's germline CDR1 is MDHEN and CDR2 SYDVKM. This CDR3 is 15 amino acids long. Trimming took 1 base from V and 1 from J; bases not matched to a gene: 1. CDR3 sequence reads: CASSLSGGSNQPQHF. In DNA form, the CDR3 reads TGTGCCAGCAGTTTATCAGGGGGGAGCAATCAGCCCCAGCATTTT.

This chain links TRBV7-2 with TRBJ2-7; TRBD2 is a possible D gene (6 bases). Between the trimmed V and J ends, which lost 5 bases and 2 bases, there was a span of 13 bases. Germline V gene lookup returns CDR1 SGHTA and CDR2 FQGNSA. The CDR3 is made up of 14 amino acids. CDR3 amino acids: CASSPSGGTYEQYF. CDR3 sequence (DNA): TGTGCCAGCAGCCCAAGTGGGGGGACCTACGAGCAGTACTTC.

This chain joins TRBV27 and TRBJ1-1; D remains unclear. With 4 bases removed from V and 10 bases from J, the gap between germline ends came to 16 bases. Per the germline V gene, CDR1 is MNHEY and CDR2 is SMNVEV (reference sequence). CDR3 length: 13 residues. CDR3 in amino acids: CASSSPPGPVAFF. CDR3 nucleotides: TGTGCCAGCAGTTCGCCCCCGGGTCCCGTAGCTTTCTTT.

The gene calls are TRBV18 and TRBJ2-5, with 11 positions matching TRBD2. The CDR3 is 15 residues long. The germline V gene encodes CDR1 KGHSH and CDR2 LQKENI. Losses at the gene ends were 6 bases for V and 4 bases for J; bases not matched to a gene: 7. CDR3 sequence (DNA): TGTGCCAGCTCCCACGGGCTAGCGGGAGGAGAGACCCAGTACTTC. Translating gives CASSHGLAGGETQYF.

The chain carries TRBV7-2 and TRBJ2-6; TRBD1 agrees at 8 bases. CDR1 is SGHTA, CDR2 FQGNSA, per germline. V shed 4 bases, J shed 2 bases, and the junction held 7 bases outside the gene matches. The CDR3 runs to 17 residues. This CDR3 reads CASSYRTGPTGANVLTF. The DNA for the CDR3 is TGTGCCAGCAGCTATCGGACAGGGCCGACTGGGGCCAACGTCCTGACTTTC.

The chain combines TRBV6-1 with TRBJ1-4, with D possibly being TRBD1 (5 bases). The CDR3 has 14 amino acids. V was trimmed by 5 bases and J by 4 bases, leaving 11 bases between them. Germline V gives CDR1 MNHNS, CDR2 SASEGT. The CDR3 DNA sequence: TGTGCCAGCAGTTTCGGGGGGGGTAATGAAAAACTGTTTTTT. Translated, it gives CASSFGGGNEKLFF.

The rearrangement links TRBV4-1 to TRBJ2-1; TRBD1 aligns across 8 bases. Germline V gene sequence: CDR1 MGHRA, CDR2 YSYEKL. This CDR3 is built from 16 residues. Trimming took 0 bases from V and 3 from J; bases not matched to a gene: 4. The CDR3 DNA is TGCGCCAGCAGCCAAGATTCAGGGGGCGACTACAATGAGCAGTTCTTC. Translated: CASSQDSGGDYNEQFF.

V and J are TRBV27 and TRBJ2-1; 8 nucleotides agree with TRBD1. V lost 5 bases, J lost 1 base, and 4 bases stayed unmatched. Germline V gene sequence: CDR1 MNHEY, CDR2 SMNVEV (reference sequence). This CDR3 has 15 residues. The chain's CDR3 is CASSRDRSSYNEQFF. The CDR3 DNA is TGTGCCAGCAGTCGGGACAGGTCTTCCTACAATGAGCAGTTCTTC.

The genes are TRBV28 and TRBJ1-2; TRBD1 agrees at 9 bases. Trimming removed 4 bases from V and 4 bases from J; junction bases left unmatched: 1. This CDR3 has 13 residues. CDR1 and CDR2 (germline): MDHEN, SYDVKM. DNA for the CDR3: TGTGCCAGCAGTTCGGGACAGGGCTATGGCTACACCTTC. Protein product: CASSSGQGYGYTF.

This rearrangement joins TRBV2 to TRBJ1-1; D is perhaps TRBD1 (6 bases). Germline V lookup: CDR1 SNHLY, CDR2 FYNNEI. CDR3 length: 13 amino acids. The V end lost 6 bases, the J end lost 4 bases, and 12 bases lay between the germline ends. The CDR3 DNA follows: TGTGCCAGCAGACCCAGGGGCCCCACTGAAGCTTTCTTT. The encoded protein is CASRPRGPTEAFF.

The rearrangement joins TRBV28 to TRBJ2-6; 7 positions agree with TRBD1. Germline V gene sequence: CDR1 MDHEN, CDR2 SYDVKM. CDR3 length equals 17 residues. Trimming took 6 bases from V and 0 from J; bases not matched to a gene: 8. The CDR3 region is CASSPDRASSGANVLTF. CDR3 nucleotides: TGTGCCAGCAGCCCTGACAGGGCCTCCTCTGGGGCCAACGTCCTGACTTTC.

This clone was observed a handful of times. The CDR3 DNA sequence: TGTGCCAGCAGCTTGGAACAGAGAAACATTCAGTACTTC. It specifies CASSLEQRNIQYF. The genes are TRBV5-6 and TRBJ2-4; no firm D call. Germline loops: CDR1 SGHDT, CDR2 YYEEEE. V was pared by 0 bases and J by 6 bases, with 7 bases between. There are 13 residues in the CDR3.

The genes are TRBV4-2 and TRBJ1-6; D is unresolved. CDR3 size: 15 residues. Germline lookup yields CDR1 LGHNA and CDR2 YNFKEQ. Trimming took off 3 bases at V and 8 bases at J, with 14 bases between the two ends. CDR3 loop: CASSQAPGLHSPLHF. In nucleotides, the CDR3 is TGTGCCAGCAGCCAGGCCCCGGGGTTACATTCACCCCTCCACTTT.

CDR3 in amino acids: CASTVCRDRPQETQYF. DNA of the CDR3: TGCGCCAGCACCGTATGCCGGGACAGACCCCAAGAGACCCAGTACTTC. This chain uses TRBV10-1 with TRBJ2-5, with TRBD1 identical over 7 bases. CDR3 length: 16 amino acids. V lost 7 bases and J lost 1; bases outside the gene matches: 12. Germline CDR1 is WNHNN and CDR2 is SYGVQD (reference sequence).

This sequence joins TRBV6-6 and TRBJ2-7, with D perhaps matching TRBD1 or TRBD2 (6 bases each). From germline, CDR1 is MNHNY and CDR2 SVGAGI (reference sequence). This CDR3 has 16 residues. Trimming took off 6 bases at V and 2 bases at J, with 20 bases between the two ends. The CDR3 is CASRTDRRGATYEQYF. CDR3 nucleotide sequence: TGTGCCAGCAGAACCGACCGTAGGGGGGCTACCTACGAGCAGTACTTC.

This clone was counted a few times. The chain is built from TRBV4-1 and TRBJ1-5; 9 positions match TRBD1. This CDR3 is 15 amino acids long. J gave up 6 bases and V 1 base, and 4 bases lay outside the gene matches. CDR1 is MGHRA and CDR2 is YSYEKL in the germline V gene. The CDR3 loop is CASSQGDREGQPQHF. CDR3 nucleotide sequence: TGCGCCAGCAGCCAAGGGGACAGGGAAGGTCAGCCCCAGCATTTT.

This clone has only a few counts. This chain connects TRBV29-1 to TRBJ2-7; D remains ambiguous. The germline V and J ends were trimmed by 7 bases and 5 bases, with 12 bases remaining between them. In germline, CDR1 is SQVTM, CDR2 ANQGSEA. This CDR3 has 11 amino acids. CDR3 amino acids: CSARWGNEQYV. The CDR3 DNA is TGCAGCGCCCGGTGGGGTAACGAGCAGTACGTC.

This clone was seen a handful of times. The rearrangement links TRBV7-9 to TRBJ1-3, with a weak D call TRBD1 (5 bases). The CDR3 contains 16 residues. V gave up 0 bases and J gave up 0 bases, with 9 bases separating them. The germline V gene has CDR1 SEHNR and CDR2 FQNEAQ (reference sequence). DNA for the CDR3: TGTGCCAGCAGCTTAGCGCAGGGTACCTCTGGAAACACCATATATTTT. This encodes CASSLAQGTSGNTIYF. The whole variable domain, filled in from reference TRBV7-9 and TRBJ1-3, reads DTGVSQNPRHKITKRGQNVTFRCDPISEHNRLYWYRQTLGQGPEFLTYFQNEAQLEKSRLLSDRFSAERPKGSFSTLEIQRTEQGDSAMYLCASSLAQGTSGNTIYFGEGSWLTVV.

This chain joins TRBV28 and TRBJ1-2; D unresolved. The CDR3 spans 15 residues. The V end lost 2 bases, the J end lost 5 bases, and 15 bases lay between the germline ends. Looked up from germline, CDR1 is MDHEN and CDR2 is SYDVKM. DNA of the CDR3: TGTGCCAGCAGTTTAAAGGAGACATCACAATATGGCTACACCTTC. Translating it yields CASSLKETSQYGYTF.